The subject of this entry is one TCR beta chain. This record belongs to a study of blood T cell repertoires in COVID-19. Trimming removed 5 bases from V and 4 bases from J; junction bases left unmatched: 8. Germline V gives CDR1 SEHNR, CDR2 FQNEAQ (reference sequence). The CDR3 runs 15 residues. Original handling: It was from reference gene primer amplification that nucleated cell counts were estimated. Some clones are missing from TCRdb's copy, which holds only in-frame ones; the method was immunoSEQ multiplex PCR. V, J and clone size derive from that table, while D and trimming were established from the DNA sequence. The sample holds some 120,000 clones, approximately 87% seen once.

Material: peripheral blood. This clonotype was sampled from a woman aged 45-60 years with acute or convalescent COVID-19. This chain connects TRBV7-9 to TRBJ2-7; 10 bases fit TRBD1. Here the CDR3 reads CASSNDRGPWYEQYF. The CDR3 nucleotides read TGTGCCAGCAGCAACGACAGGGGGCCTTGGTACGAGCAGTACTTC.